The clone carrying this TCR beta chain came up once. Its antigen is still unknown. CDR1 and CDR2 from the germline V gene are MDHEN and SYDVKM. Trimming removed 6 bases at V and 5 bases at J, with 7 bases between. This CDR3 contains 11 residues. The data were taken from a study of shared clonotypes between healthy human individuals. Findings and limits, study-wide: Inspection by rarefaction showed sorted-subset sequencing to be incomplete despite large depth.

Evenly divided among several immunoSEQ plates was the genomic DNA of each subset. Replicate PCRs from sorted subsets contained 200 ng DNA, which is roughly 30,000 T cell genomes. Repertoires were generated with immunoSEQ multiplex PCR, while TCRdb's copy carries only in-frame clones and drops some. This sample has under 2.5 million clones, with about nine tenths found just once. The TCR sequence derives from a young man in good health. Some clones in this sample may be carry-over from other donors' samples. The sample taken for sequencing was naive CD4+ T cells from PBMCs. The subset here: CD45RA+ positively selected. This chain uses TRBV28 with TRBJ2-5; no clear D. In DNA form, the CDR3 reads TGTGCCAGCAGGAGCTTTGAGACCCAGTACTTC. Amino acid sequence: CASRSFETQYF.